A selection of T cell receptor beta chains follows, all from one sample in a study of blood T cells in healthy people across ages. TCRdb reanalysed the 5' RACE reads using MiXCR and keeps one entry per CDR3 protein. This table has 540,000 or so distinct CDR3 sequences, 27% appearing once. Material: blood. These receptors all come from a woman between 65 and 79 years old in good health. Each CDR3 is given with its conserved first and last residue. A D gene is named only where the DNA matches it firmly. Some rows have no size entry. The others give once, few or many, or a class for an expanded clone.

clone_size: few; j_call: TRBJ1-2; d_call: -; v_call: TRBV5-1; cdr3_length: 17; cdr3_aa: CASSLIPRQDKNYGYTF; cdr3_nt: TGCGCCAGCAGTCTTATCCCCAGACAGGATAAAAACTATGGCTACACCTTC
clone_size: few; j_call: TRBJ1-1; d_call: -; v_call: TRBV7-2; cdr3_length: 15; cdr3_aa: CASSLGGGLNTEAFF; cdr3_nt: TGTGCCAGCAGCTTAGGGGGGGGCCTGAACACTGAAGCTTTCTTT
clone_size: -; j_call: TRBJ2-2; d_call: -; v_call: TRBV7-2; cdr3_length: 16; cdr3_aa: CASSLRDPGRTGELFF; cdr3_nt: TGTGCCAGCAGCTTAAGGGACCCCGGGCGCACCGGGGAGCTGTTTTTT
clone_size: few; j_call: TRBJ2-7; d_call: -; v_call: TRBV12-3/TRBV12-4; cdr3_length: 13; cdr3_aa: CASSFDGAQEQYF; cdr3_nt: TGTGCCAGCAGTTTTGATGGGGCGCAAGAGCAGTACTTC
clone_size: -; j_call: TRBJ1-4; d_call: -; v_call: TRBV7-9; cdr3_length: 17; cdr3_aa: CASSPPRERETNEKLFF; cdr3_nt: TGTGCCAGCAGCCCTCCCCGAGAGCGGGAGACTAATGAAAAACTGTTTTTT
clone_size: few; j_call: TRBJ2-5; d_call: -; v_call: TRBV20-1; cdr3_length: 13; cdr3_aa: CSAPVDRKKTQYF; cdr3_nt: TGCAGTGCCCCGGTCGACAGGAAGAAGACCCAGTACTTC
clone_size: -; j_call: TRBJ2-7; d_call: -; v_call: TRBV7-2; cdr3_length: 15; cdr3_aa: CASSFSGTPSHEQYF; cdr3_nt: TGTGCCAGCAGCTTCTCAGGAACCCCTAGTCACGAGCAGTACTTC
clone_size: -; j_call: TRBJ2-7; d_call: -; v_call: TRBV6-5; cdr3_length: 16; cdr3_aa: CASSYSRSRVVYEQYF; cdr3_nt: TGTGCCAGCAGTTACTCGAGAAGTAGAGTTGTCTACGAGCAGTACTTC
clone_size: many; j_call: TRBJ2-7; d_call: TRBD1; v_call: TRBV20-1; cdr3_length: 15; cdr3_aa: CSARDRTGFSYEQYF; cdr3_nt: TGCAGTGCTAGAGACCGGACAGGGTTTAGCTACGAGCAGTACTTC
clone_size: -; j_call: TRBJ1-4; d_call: TRBD1; v_call: TRBV4-3; cdr3_length: 14; cdr3_aa: CASSRDRKNEKLFF; cdr3_nt: TGCGCCAGCAGCCGGGACAGGAAAAATGAAAAACTGTTTTTT
clone_size: -; j_call: TRBJ2-5; d_call: -; v_call: TRBV15; cdr3_length: 12; cdr3_aa: CATSRDEETQYF; cdr3_nt: TGTGCCACCAGCAGAGACGAGGAGACCCAGTACTTC
clone_size: -; j_call: TRBJ1-5; d_call: TRBD1; v_call: TRBV7-9; cdr3_length: 17; cdr3_aa: CASSLSAGTGGRQPQHF; cdr3_nt: TGTGCCAGCAGCCTATCCGCTGGGACAGGGGGACGTCAGCCCCAGCATTTT
clone_size: few; j_call: TRBJ2-3; d_call: -; v_call: TRBV7-3; cdr3_length: 15; cdr3_aa: CASSLEGWGADTQYF; cdr3_nt: TGTGCCAGCAGTTTGGAAGGATGGGGTGCAGATACGCAGTATTTT
clone_size: -; j_call: TRBJ1-4; d_call: -; v_call: TRBV6-5; cdr3_length: 14; cdr3_aa: CASRDGGTNEKLFF; cdr3_nt: TGTGCCAGCAGAGACGGGGGGACTAATGAAAAACTGTTTTTT
clone_size: -; j_call: TRBJ1-1; d_call: -; v_call: TRBV27; cdr3_length: 14; cdr3_aa: CASRARGMNTEAFF; cdr3_nt: TGTGCCAGCAGGGCACGGGGCATGAACACTGAAGCTTTCTTT
clone_size: -; j_call: TRBJ2-7; d_call: -; v_call: TRBV4-3; cdr3_length: 13; cdr3_aa: CASSARLLDEQYF; cdr3_nt: TGCGCCAGCAGCGCTCGATTACTCGACGAGCAGTACTTC
clone_size: few; j_call: TRBJ1-6; d_call: TRBD1; v_call: TRBV7-2; cdr3_length: 14; cdr3_aa: CASSTGTGNSPLHF; cdr3_nt: TGTGCCAGCAGCACCGGGACAGGGAATTCACCCCTCCACTTT
clone_size: -; j_call: TRBJ2-5; d_call: -; v_call: TRBV5-1; cdr3_length: 13; cdr3_aa: CASSVGEADRLNF; cdr3_nt: TGCGCCAGCAGCGTAGGGGAAGCGGACCGACTGAACTTC
clone_size: -; j_call: TRBJ2-3; d_call: -; v_call: TRBV7-2; cdr3_length: 14; cdr3_aa: CASSLALVGDTQYF; cdr3_nt: TGTGCCAGCAGCTTAGCGCTAGTGGGAGATACGCAGTATTTT
clone_size: few; j_call: TRBJ2-5; d_call: -; v_call: TRBV5-1; cdr3_length: 14; cdr3_aa: CASTGPGGRETQYF; cdr3_nt: TGCGCCAGCACTGGTCCTGGGGGCAGGGAGACCCAGTACTTC
clone_size: -; j_call: TRBJ1-5; d_call: -; v_call: TRBV4-2; cdr3_length: 18; cdr3_aa: CASSQFYSPEGGNQPQHF; cdr3_nt: TGTGCCAGCAGCCAGTTCTACAGCCCCGAGGGAGGCAATCAGCCCCAGCATTTT
clone_size: -; j_call: TRBJ1-4; d_call: TRBD1; v_call: TRBV7-2; cdr3_length: 14; cdr3_aa: CASRRQGLGEKLFF; cdr3_nt: TGCGCCAGCAGGCGACAGGGGTTAGGTGAAAAACTGTTTTTT
clone_size: -; j_call: TRBJ2-4; d_call: -; v_call: TRBV20-1; cdr3_length: 13; cdr3_aa: CSASEEAKNIQYF; cdr3_nt: TGCAGTGCTAGCGAGGAGGCCAAAAACATTCAGTACTTC
clone_size: once; j_call: TRBJ2-5; d_call: -; v_call: TRBV20-1; cdr3_length: 12; cdr3_aa: CSARASRETQYF; cdr3_nt: TGCAGTGCTAGAGCTAGTCGCGAGACCCAGTACTTC
clone_size: few; j_call: TRBJ2-5; d_call: -; v_call: TRBV2; cdr3_length: 11; cdr3_aa: CASSFSKTQYF; cdr3_nt: TGTGCCAGCAGCTTCTCGAAGACCCAGTACTTC
clone_size: -; j_call: TRBJ2-5; d_call: -; v_call: TRBV7-3; cdr3_length: 15; cdr3_aa: CASSSNSGAGETQYF; cdr3_nt: TGTGCCAGCAGCTCCAACTCGGGGGCCGGGGAGACCCAGTACTTC
clone_size: few; j_call: TRBJ1-2; d_call: -; v_call: TRBV20-1; cdr3_length: 8; cdr3_aa: CSREGYTF; cdr3_nt: TGCAGCAGGGAAGGCTACACCTTC
clone_size: -; j_call: TRBJ1-1; d_call: -; v_call: TRBV12-3/TRBV12-4; cdr3_length: 11; cdr3_aa: CASSSGAEAFF; cdr3_nt: TGTGCCAGCAGTTCCGGCGCTGAAGCTTTCTTT
clone_size: -; j_call: TRBJ1-1; d_call: -; v_call: TRBV5-1; cdr3_length: 14; cdr3_aa: CASSPEAQNAEAFF; cdr3_nt: TGCGCCAGCAGCCCCGAGGCCCAGAATGCTGAAGCTTTCTTT
clone_size: -; j_call: TRBJ2-5; d_call: TRBD1; v_call: TRBV20-1; cdr3_length: 13; cdr3_aa: CSASVGQGETQYF; cdr3_nt: TGCAGTGCTAGCGTGGGACAGGGTGAGACCCAGTACTTC
clone_size: -; j_call: TRBJ2-1; d_call: TRBD2; v_call: TRBV28; cdr3_length: 15; cdr3_aa: CASSFVSGVGNEQFF; cdr3_nt: TGTGCCAGCAGTTTTGTCAGCGGGGTCGGGAATGAGCAGTTCTTC